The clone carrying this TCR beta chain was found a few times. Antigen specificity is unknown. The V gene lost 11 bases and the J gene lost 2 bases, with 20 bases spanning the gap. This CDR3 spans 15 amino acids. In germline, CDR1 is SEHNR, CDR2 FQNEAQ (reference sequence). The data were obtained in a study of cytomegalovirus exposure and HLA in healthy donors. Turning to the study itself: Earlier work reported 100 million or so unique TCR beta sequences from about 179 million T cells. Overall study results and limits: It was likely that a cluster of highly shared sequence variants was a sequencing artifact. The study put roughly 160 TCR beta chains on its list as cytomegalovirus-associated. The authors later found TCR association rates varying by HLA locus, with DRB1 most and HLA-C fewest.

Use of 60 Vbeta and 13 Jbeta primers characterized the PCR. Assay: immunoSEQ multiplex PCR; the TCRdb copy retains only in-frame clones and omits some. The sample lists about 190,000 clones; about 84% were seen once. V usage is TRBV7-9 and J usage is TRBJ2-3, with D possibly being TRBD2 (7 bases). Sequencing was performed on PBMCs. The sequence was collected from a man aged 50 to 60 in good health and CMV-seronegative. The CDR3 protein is CASQRGGVLTDTQYF. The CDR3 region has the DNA TGTGCCTCCCAAAGGGGGGGGGTACTCACAGATACGCAGTATTTT. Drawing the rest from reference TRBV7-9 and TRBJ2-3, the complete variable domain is DTGVSQNPRHKITKRGQNVTFRCDPISEHNRLYWYRQTLGQGPEFLTYFQNEAQLEKSRLLSDRFSAERPKGSFSTLEIQRTEQGDSAMYLCASQRGGVLTDTQYFGPGTRLTVL.